Listed here is a single TCR beta chain. The entry originates in a study of blood T cell repertoires in COVID-19. Overall study: Donors in the United States, Italy and Spain gave samples during acute or convalescent COVID-19. Sources were T cells, B-cell-depleted T cells, or PBMCs; the material itself was cDNA or gDNA.

Germline V gene data show CDR1 as LNHDA and CDR2 as SQIVND (reference sequence). CDR3 length: 13 residues. V was pared by 4 bases and J by 4 bases, with 1 base of the junction left unmatched. Per the authors' pipeline: Researchers report that nucleated cell counts were estimated from reference gene primer amplification. Some clones are missing from TCRdb's copy, which holds only in-frame ones; the method was immunoSEQ multiplex PCR. V and J calls and clone size are given by that table; D and trimming were obtained from the DNA. The profile shows hundreds of thousands of clones, about four fifths of them singletons.

The TCR sequence derives from a man older than 75 with acute or convalescent COVID-19. The V and J genes are TRBV19 and TRBJ1-2; 9 bases are shared with TRBD1. The material sequenced was peripheral blood. In DNA, the CDR3 is TGTGCCAGTAGTACGACAGGGGGCTATGGCTACACCTTC. Translating it yields CASSTTGGYGYTF.